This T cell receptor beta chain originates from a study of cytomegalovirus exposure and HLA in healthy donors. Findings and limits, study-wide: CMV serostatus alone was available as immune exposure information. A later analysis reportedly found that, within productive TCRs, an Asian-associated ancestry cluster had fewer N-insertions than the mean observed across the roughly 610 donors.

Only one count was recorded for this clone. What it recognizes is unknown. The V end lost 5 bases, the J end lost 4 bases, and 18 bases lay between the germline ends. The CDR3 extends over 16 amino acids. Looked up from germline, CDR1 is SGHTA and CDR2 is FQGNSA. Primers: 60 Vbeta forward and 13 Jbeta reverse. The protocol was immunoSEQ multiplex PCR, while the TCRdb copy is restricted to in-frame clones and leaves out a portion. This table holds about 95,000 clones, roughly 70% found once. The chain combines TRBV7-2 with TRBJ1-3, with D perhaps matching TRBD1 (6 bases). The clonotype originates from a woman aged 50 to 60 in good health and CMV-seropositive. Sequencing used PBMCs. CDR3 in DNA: TGTGCCAGCAGCCCGGGACACCTTACTCCAGGAAACACCATATATTTT. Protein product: CASSPGHLTPGNTIYF. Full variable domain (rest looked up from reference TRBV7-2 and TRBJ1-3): GAGVSQSPSNKVTEKGKDVELRCDPISGHTALYWYRQSLGQGLEFLIYFQGNSAPDKSGLPSDRFSAERTGGSVSTLTIQRTQQEDSAVYLCASSPGHLTPGNTIYFGEGSWLTVV.